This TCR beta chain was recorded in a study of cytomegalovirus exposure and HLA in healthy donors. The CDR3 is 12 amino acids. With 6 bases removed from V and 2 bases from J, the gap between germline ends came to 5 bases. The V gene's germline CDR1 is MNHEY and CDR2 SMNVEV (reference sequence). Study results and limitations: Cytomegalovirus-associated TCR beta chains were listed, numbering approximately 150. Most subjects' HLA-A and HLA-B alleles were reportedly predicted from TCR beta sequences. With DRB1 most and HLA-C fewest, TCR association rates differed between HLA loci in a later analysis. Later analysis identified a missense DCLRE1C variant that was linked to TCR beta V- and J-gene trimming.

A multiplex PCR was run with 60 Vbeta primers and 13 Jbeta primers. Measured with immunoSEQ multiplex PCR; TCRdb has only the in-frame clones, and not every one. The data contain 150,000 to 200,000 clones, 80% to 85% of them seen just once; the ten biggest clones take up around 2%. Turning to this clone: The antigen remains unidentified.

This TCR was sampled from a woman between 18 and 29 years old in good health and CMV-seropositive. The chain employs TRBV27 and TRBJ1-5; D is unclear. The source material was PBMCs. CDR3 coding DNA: TGTGCCAGCAGACGGGGCAATCAGCCCCAGCATTTT. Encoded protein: CASRRGNQPQHF.